These T cell receptor beta chains were read from a single sample in a study of blood T cell repertoires in COVID-19. Assay used: immunoSEQ multiplex PCR; TCRdb lists only in-frame clones, some missing. Of 150,000 to 200,000 clones in the sample, around nine tenths were seen once. Sequencing used peripheral blood. These receptors all come from a man aged 50 to 59 with acute or convalescent COVID-19. Each CDR3 is given with its conserved first and last residue.

>TRBV19|TRBJ1-4|15
CASSAAGGLGEKLFF
>TRBV6-1|TRBJ2-3|14
CASSEAAGTDTQYF
>TRBV18|TRBJ1-1|15
CASSRSQGGMTEAFF
>TRBV7-6|TRBJ2-5|12
CASGGGMGTQYF
>TRBV4-1|TRBJ2-3|19
CASSQVRQGLAGGPNTQYF
>TRBV7-2|TRBJ2-1|20
CASSLAASDEGQGSYNEQFF
>TRBV18|TRBJ1-3|16
CASSPRQVLSGNTIYF
>TRBV10-3|TRBJ1-4|13
CAISNSANEKLFF
>TRBV5-4|TRBJ2-3|15
CASSLDLRGSDTQYF
>TRBV2|TRBJ2-3|15
CASKFTSGSSDTQYF
>TRBV7-9|TRBJ1-2|14
CASSPSGTVYGYTF
>TRBV5-1|TRBJ1-3|15
CASSPRTGGGNTIYF
>TRBV7-2|TRBJ2-4|16
CASSLMASGAKNIQYF
>TRBV27|TRBJ2-1|12
CASSPQGFEQFF
>TRBV6-5|TRBJ1-2|13
CASSSARSYGYTF
>TRBV28|TRBJ1-5|14
CASSLSGGNQPQHF
>TRBV6-5|TRBJ2-2|15
CASETTGGGTGELFF
>TRBV7-2|TRBJ2-2|16
CASSLFPAGNTGELFF
>TRBV5-8|TRBJ2-7|15
CASSPGLVLMDEQYF
>TRBV7-9|TRBJ1-3|15
CASSRTGASGNTIYF
>TRBV6-6|TRBJ1-5|13
CAIRDRGNQPQHF
>TRBV19|TRBJ2-1|15
CASNAYLSSYNEQFF
>TRBV27|TRBJ2-1|14
CASSPWTGFNEQFF
>TRBV15|TRBJ2-4|20
CATSRGTVPGGAIAKNIQYF
>TRBV5-1|TRBJ2-5|14
CASSQVDIQETQYF
>TRBV28|TRBJ2-7|12
CASSQQGYEQYF
>TRBV27|TRBJ2-7|13
CASSFDRGNEQYF
>TRBV6-6|TRBJ1-3|15
CASSYAEPYWNTIYF
>TRBV18|TRBJ1-4|16
CASSLQGLKADEKLFF
>TRBV18|TRBJ2-1|13
CASSPRLAHEQFF
>TRBV24-1|TRBJ2-3|15
CATSVASGVSDTQYF
>TRBV24-1|TRBJ2-7|12
CATQIPSYEQYF
>TRBV25-1|TRBJ2-7|11
CASSETYEQYF
>TRBV7-2|TRBJ1-2|16
CASSPTRQDLAYGYTF
>TRBV10-2|TRBJ2-1|16
CASSEIGTVGINEQFF
>TRBV28|TRBJ1-3|14
CASRSQGAGNTIYF
>TRBV6-5|TRBJ2-3|15
CASSYSGQGRDTQYF
>TRBV27|TRBJ2-5|17
CASSLLASGGIQETQYF
>TRBV9|TRBJ2-1|17
CASSVRPLAGEDNEQFF
>TRBV24-1|TRBJ2-1|15
CATSDPGLGLDEQFF
>TRBV12-5|TRBJ2-3|12
CASGLGENTQYF
>TRBV7-2|TRBJ2-1|14
CASSYTRSYNEQFF
>TRBV10-3|TRBJ2-3|16
CAISGGLAGGTDTQYF
>TRBV28|TRBJ1-2|14
CASIPGGGNYGYTF
>TRBV28|TRBJ1-2|15
CAPSPRQHGRYGYTF
>TRBV20-1|TRBJ2-1|14
CSASGSGAYNEQFF
>TRBV19|TRBJ1-4|13
CASRTGGDEKLFF
>TRBV27|TRBJ2-5|14
CASSLRQTQETQYF
>TRBV4-2|TRBJ2-1|15
CASSSREQQASEQFF
>TRBV19|TRBJ1-1|14
CASSYSNMNTEAFF
>TRBV6-5|TRBJ2-1|14
CASRGGANYNEQFF
>TRBV11-1|TRBJ2-1|13
CASTRNGYNEQFF